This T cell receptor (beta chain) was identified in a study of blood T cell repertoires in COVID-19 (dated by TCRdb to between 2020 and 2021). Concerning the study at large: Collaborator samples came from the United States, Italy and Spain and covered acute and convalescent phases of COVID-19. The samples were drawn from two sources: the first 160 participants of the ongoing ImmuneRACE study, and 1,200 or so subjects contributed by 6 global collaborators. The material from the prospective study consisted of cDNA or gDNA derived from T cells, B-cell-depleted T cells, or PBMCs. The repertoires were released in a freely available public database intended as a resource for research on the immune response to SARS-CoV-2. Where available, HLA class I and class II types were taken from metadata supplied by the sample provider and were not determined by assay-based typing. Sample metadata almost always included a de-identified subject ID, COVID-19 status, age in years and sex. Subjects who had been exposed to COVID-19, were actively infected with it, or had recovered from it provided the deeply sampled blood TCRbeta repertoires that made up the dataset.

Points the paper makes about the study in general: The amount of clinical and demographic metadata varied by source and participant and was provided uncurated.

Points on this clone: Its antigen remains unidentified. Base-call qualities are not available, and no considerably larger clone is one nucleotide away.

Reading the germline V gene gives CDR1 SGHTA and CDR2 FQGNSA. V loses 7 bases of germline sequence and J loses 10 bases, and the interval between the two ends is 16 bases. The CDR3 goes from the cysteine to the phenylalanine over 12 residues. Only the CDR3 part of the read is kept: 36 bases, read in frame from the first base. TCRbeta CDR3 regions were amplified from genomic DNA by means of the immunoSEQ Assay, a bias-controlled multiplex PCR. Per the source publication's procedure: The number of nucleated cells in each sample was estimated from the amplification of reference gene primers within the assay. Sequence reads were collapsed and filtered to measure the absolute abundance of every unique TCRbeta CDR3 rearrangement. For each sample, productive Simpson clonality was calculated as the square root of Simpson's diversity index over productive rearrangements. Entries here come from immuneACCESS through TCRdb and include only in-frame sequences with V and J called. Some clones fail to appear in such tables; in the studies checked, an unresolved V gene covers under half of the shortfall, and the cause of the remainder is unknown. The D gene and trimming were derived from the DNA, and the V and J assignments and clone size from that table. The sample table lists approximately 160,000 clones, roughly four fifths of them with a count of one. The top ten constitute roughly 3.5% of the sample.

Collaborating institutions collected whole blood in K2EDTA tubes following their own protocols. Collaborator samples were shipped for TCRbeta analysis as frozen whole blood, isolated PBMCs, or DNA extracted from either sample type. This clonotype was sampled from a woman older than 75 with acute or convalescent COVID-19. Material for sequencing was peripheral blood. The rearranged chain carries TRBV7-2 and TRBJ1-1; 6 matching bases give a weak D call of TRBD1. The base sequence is TGTGCCAGCACCCAGCGGGGGGCGCGAGCTTTCTTT. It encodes CASTQRGARAFF.